A selection of T cell receptor beta chains follows, all from one sample in a study of blood T cells in healthy people across ages. TCRdb redid the calling of the 5' RACE reads with MiXCR, one entry per CDR3 protein. The sample shows under 2 million distinct CDR3 sequences, about 31% of them seen only once. Sequencing was done on a sample of blood. The source of these receptors is a woman aged 30 to 39 in good health. Each CDR3 is given without its conserved first and last residue.

v_call: TRBV7-2; j_call: TRBJ2-1; cdr3_aa: ASSLDIRTHNEQF
v_call: TRBV25-1; j_call: TRBJ2-3; cdr3_aa: ASRADIYPGAQY
v_call: TRBV6-6; j_call: TRBJ1-2; cdr3_aa: ASSPPGQGKYGYT
v_call: TRBV9; j_call: TRBJ2-3; cdr3_aa: ASSPTSGTGERDTQY
v_call: TRBV20-1; j_call: TRBJ2-7; cdr3_aa: SARSGPSFEQY
v_call: TRBV5-1; j_call: TRBJ2-1; cdr3_aa: ASSLDHFNYNEQF
v_call: TRBV7-9; j_call: TRBJ2-3; cdr3_aa: AGSFGVVADTQY
v_call: TRBV6-2/TRBV6-3; j_call: TRBJ2-7; cdr3_aa: ASSYSSLEQY
v_call: TRBV29-1; j_call: TRBJ2-3; cdr3_aa: SVRFADTQY
v_call: TRBV7-6; j_call: TRBJ2-1; cdr3_aa: ASSLSGGGFDEQF
v_call: TRBV6-6; j_call: TRBJ1-2; cdr3_aa: AVVGGAQLYGYT
v_call: TRBV20-1; j_call: TRBJ1-5; cdr3_aa: SAGGQTYSNQPQH
v_call: TRBV12-3/TRBV12-4; j_call: TRBJ2-1; cdr3_aa: ACRGAGLAGGMSSYNEQF
v_call: TRBV6-1; j_call: TRBJ2-5; cdr3_aa: ASSEARETQY
v_call: TRBV5-5; j_call: TRBJ2-3; cdr3_aa: AGSLGTTGLDTQY
v_call: TRBV7-2; j_call: TRBJ2-7; cdr3_aa: ASTPGQGFSYEQY
v_call: TRBV5-1; j_call: TRBJ2-3; cdr3_aa: ASSFSTSSTDTQY
v_call: TRBV29-1; j_call: TRBJ1-1; cdr3_aa: SVQGLQDGTEAF
v_call: TRBV27; j_call: TRBJ2-1; cdr3_aa: ASSPMGSGYNEQF
v_call: TRBV20-1; j_call: .; cdr3_aa: SAVTSRGGPRGYEQY
v_call: TRBV30; j_call: TRBJ1-1; cdr3_aa: AWGTGGANSEAF
v_call: TRBV7-7; j_call: TRBJ2-1; cdr3_aa: ASSVGLAGSNEQF
v_call: TRBV12-3/TRBV12-4; j_call: TRBJ2-7; cdr3_aa: ASSPTGQGGSYEQY
v_call: TRBV2; j_call: TRBJ2-1; cdr3_aa: ASISTSGSTYNEQF
v_call: TRBV7-8; j_call: TRBJ2-1; cdr3_aa: ASSPPGASGNNEQF
v_call: TRBV3-1; j_call: TRBJ2-5; cdr3_aa: ASSRVAGAGETQY
v_call: TRBV9; j_call: TRBJ2-7; cdr3_aa: ASNVGAGAFREEQY
v_call: TRBV6-1; j_call: TRBJ2-7; cdr3_aa: ASRPGTSFSYEQY
v_call: TRBV29-1; j_call: TRBJ2-1; cdr3_aa: SVVVTFNEQF
v_call: TRBV6-5; j_call: TRBJ2-5; cdr3_aa: ASSYSTLGLAGGGPHEETQY
v_call: TRBV7-2; j_call: TRBJ2-3; cdr3_aa: ASSLISSDTQY
v_call: TRBV12-3/TRBV12-4; j_call: TRBJ1-1; cdr3_aa: ASSPIPGQGLTLFNTEAF
v_call: TRBV7-2; j_call: TRBJ1-2; cdr3_aa: ASSLGQGAHGYT
v_call: TRBV20-1; j_call: TRBJ2-3; cdr3_aa: SAALGGQDTQY
v_call: TRBV6-2/TRBV6-3; j_call: TRBJ2-1; cdr3_aa: ASSSGTAFSYNEQF
v_call: TRBV7-3; j_call: TRBJ2-5; cdr3_aa: VSRPTGTRDETQY
v_call: TRBV12-3/TRBV12-4; j_call: TRBJ2-5; cdr3_aa: ASSWGRSDQY
v_call: TRBV9; j_call: TRBJ1-2; cdr3_aa: ASSVGAPTPEEFLALTGYT
v_call: TRBV9; j_call: TRBJ2-1; cdr3_aa: ASSAERAAYNEQF
v_call: TRBV2; j_call: TRBJ2-1; cdr3_aa: ASRSPGPHNEQF
v_call: TRBV28; j_call: TRBJ1-1; cdr3_aa: ASSSPHMGSEAF
v_call: TRBV20-1; j_call: TRBJ2-5; cdr3_aa: SVEAGDEVKETQY
v_call: TRBV27; j_call: TRBJ1-2; cdr3_aa: ASSLSAGGPPPIGYT
v_call: TRBV5-1; j_call: TRBJ2-5; cdr3_aa: ASSLLTSQYQETQY
v_call: TRBV20-1; j_call: TRBJ2-3; cdr3_aa: SASDGLAVTDTQY
v_call: TRBV4-1; j_call: TRBJ2-2; cdr3_aa: ASSQPRGNTGELF
v_call: TRBV4-1; j_call: TRBJ2-5; cdr3_aa: ASSQKTSSYNEQY
v_call: TRBV12-3/TRBV12-4; j_call: .; cdr3_aa: ASSAPYLIYEQY
v_call: TRBV6-1; j_call: TRBJ2-5; cdr3_aa: ASSPRDPGKTQY
v_call: TRBV21-1; j_call: TRBJ2-3; cdr3_aa: ASTVRGPGPDTQY
v_call: TRBV5-1; j_call: TRBJ1-2; cdr3_aa: ASSLESGVRLYGYT